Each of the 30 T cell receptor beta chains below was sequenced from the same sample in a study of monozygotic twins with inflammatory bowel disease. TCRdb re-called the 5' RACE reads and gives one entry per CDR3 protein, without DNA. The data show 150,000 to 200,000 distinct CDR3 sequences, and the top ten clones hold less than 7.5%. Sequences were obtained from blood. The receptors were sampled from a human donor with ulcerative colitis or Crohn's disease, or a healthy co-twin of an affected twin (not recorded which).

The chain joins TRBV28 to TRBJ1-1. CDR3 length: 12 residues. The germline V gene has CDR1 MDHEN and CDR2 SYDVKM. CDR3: CASSTPGREAFF.

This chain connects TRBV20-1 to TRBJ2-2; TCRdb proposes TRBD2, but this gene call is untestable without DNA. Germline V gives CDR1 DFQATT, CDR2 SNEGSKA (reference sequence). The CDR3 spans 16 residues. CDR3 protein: CSARLAGGLNTGELFF.

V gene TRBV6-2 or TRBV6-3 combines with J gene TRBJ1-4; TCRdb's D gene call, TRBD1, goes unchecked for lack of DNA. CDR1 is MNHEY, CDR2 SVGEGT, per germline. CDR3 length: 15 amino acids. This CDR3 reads CASRPFGTPREKLFF.

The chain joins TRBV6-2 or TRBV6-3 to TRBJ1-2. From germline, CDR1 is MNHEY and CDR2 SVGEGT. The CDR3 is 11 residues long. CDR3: CASSYPYGYTF.

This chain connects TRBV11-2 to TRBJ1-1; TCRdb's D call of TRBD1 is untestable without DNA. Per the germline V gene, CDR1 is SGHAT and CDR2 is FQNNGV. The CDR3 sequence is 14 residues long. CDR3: CASIPRGGNTEAFF.

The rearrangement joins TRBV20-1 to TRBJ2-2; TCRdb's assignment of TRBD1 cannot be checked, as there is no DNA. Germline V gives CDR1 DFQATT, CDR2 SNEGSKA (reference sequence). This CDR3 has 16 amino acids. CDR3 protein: CSARDSNRGNTGELFF.

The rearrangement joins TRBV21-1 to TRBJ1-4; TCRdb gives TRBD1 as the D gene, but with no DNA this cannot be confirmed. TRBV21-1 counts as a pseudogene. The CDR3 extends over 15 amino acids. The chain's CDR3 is CASSKKTGGDGWLFF.

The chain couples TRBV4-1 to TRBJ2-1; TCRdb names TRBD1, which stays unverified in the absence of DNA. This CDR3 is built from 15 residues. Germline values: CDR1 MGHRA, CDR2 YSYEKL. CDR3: CASSQSWTTYNEQFF.

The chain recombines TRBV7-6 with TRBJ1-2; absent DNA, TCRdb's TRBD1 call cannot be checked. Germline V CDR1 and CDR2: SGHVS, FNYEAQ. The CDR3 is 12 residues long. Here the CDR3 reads CASSLGQHGYTF.

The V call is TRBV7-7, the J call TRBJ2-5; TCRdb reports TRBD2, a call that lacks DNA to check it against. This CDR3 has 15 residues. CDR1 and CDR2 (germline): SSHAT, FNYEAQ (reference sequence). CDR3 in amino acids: CASSLGLAGTETQYF.

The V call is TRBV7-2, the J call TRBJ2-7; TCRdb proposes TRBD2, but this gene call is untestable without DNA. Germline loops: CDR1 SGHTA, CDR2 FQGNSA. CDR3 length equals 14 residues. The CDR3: CASSSGLVSYEQYF.

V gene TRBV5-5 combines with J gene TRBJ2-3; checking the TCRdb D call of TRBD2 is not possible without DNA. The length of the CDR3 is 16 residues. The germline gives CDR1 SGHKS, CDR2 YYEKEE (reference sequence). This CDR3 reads CASSLGLGGNTDTQYF. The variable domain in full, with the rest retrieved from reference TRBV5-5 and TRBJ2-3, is DAGVTQSPTHLIKTRGQQVTLRCSPISGHKSVSWYQQVLGQGPQFIFQYYEKEERGRGNFPDRFSARQFPNYSSELNVNALLLGDSALYLCASSLGLGGNTDTQYFGPGTRLTVL.

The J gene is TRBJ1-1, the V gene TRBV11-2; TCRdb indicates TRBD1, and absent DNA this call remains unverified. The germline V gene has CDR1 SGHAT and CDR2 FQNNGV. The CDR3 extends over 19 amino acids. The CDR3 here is CASSRLGGHWGELGTEAFF.

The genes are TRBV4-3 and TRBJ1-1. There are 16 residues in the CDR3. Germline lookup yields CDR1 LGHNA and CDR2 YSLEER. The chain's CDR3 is CASSPSSRVRYTEAFF.

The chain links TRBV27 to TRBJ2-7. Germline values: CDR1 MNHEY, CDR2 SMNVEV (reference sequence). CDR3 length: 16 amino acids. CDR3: CASSLVPLGGAYEQYF.

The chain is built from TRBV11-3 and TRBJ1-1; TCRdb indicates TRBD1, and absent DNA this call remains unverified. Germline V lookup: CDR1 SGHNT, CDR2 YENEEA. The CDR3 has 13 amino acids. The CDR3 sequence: CASSTRTNTEAFF.

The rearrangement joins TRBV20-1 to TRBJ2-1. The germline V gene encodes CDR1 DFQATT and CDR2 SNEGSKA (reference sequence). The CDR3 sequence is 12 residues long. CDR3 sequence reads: CSARDIGNEQFF.

CDR3 region: CASSYSRQYTDTQYF. The V call is TRBV6-5, the J call TRBJ2-3. Germline loops: CDR1 MNHEY, CDR2 SVGAGI. The CDR3 is 15 residues long.

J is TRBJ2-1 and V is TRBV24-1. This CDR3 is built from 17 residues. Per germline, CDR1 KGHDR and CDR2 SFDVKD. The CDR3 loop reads CATSDPDSGSSYNEQFF.

The CDR3 spells CAAEGEDTDTQYF. The rearrangement uses TRBV10-3 and TRBJ2-3. Germline-derived CDR1 and CDR2 are ENHRY and SYGVKD. This CDR3 region has 13 residues.

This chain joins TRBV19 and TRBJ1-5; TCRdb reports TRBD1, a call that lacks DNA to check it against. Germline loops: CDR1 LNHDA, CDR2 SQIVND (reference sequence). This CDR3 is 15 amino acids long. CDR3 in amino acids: CASSTGDYSNQPQHF.

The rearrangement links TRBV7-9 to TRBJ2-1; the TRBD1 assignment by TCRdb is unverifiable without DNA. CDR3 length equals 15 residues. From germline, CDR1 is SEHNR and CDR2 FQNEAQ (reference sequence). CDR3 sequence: CAGQIWGENRDEQFF.

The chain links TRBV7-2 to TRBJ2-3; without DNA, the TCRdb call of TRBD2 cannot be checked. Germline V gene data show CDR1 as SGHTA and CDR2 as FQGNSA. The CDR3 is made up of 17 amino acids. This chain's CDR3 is CASTSALAGGKADTQYF.

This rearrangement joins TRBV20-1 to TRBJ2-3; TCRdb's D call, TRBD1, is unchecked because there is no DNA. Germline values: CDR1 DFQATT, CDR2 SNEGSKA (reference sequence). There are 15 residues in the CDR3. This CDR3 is CSVDQGALSTDTQYF.

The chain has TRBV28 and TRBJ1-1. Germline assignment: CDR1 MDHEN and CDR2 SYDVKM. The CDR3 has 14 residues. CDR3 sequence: CASNPPSPIMKAFF.

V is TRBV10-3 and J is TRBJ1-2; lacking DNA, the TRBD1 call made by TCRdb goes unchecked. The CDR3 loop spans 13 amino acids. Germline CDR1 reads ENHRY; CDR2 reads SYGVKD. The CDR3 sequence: CAISPGVVYGYTF.

This CDR3 is CASSPSRTSGVASSYNEQFF. This sequence joins TRBV18 and TRBJ2-1; TCRdb selects TRBD2, and the lack of DNA leaves this call unchecked. Per germline, CDR1 KGHSH and CDR2 LQKENI. The CDR3 covers 20 residues.

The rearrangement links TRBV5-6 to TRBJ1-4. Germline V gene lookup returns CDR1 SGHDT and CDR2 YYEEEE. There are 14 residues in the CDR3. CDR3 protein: CASSSFWANEKLFF. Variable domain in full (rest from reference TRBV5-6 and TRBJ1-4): DAGVTQSPTHLIKTRGQQVTLRCSPKSGHDTVSWYQQALGQGPQFIFQYYEEEERQRGNFPDRFSGHQFPNYSSELNVNALLLGDSALYLCASSSFWANEKLFFGSGTQLSVL.

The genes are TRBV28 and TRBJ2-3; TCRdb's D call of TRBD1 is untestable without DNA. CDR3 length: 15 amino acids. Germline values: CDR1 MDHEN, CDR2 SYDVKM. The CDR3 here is CASSLGTGITDTQYF.

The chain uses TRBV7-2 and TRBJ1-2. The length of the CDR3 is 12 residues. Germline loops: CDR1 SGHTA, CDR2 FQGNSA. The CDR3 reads CASSSLGYGYTF.